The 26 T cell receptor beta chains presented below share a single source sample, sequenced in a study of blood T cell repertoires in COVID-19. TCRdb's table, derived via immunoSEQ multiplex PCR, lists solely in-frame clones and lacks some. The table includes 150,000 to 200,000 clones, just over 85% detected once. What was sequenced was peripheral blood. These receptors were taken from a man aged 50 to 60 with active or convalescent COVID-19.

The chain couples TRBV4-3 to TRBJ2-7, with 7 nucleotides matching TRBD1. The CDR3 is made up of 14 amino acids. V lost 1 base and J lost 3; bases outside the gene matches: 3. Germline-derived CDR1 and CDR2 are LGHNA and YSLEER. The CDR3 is CASSQGRQGYEQYF. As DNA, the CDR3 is TGCGCCAGCAGCCAAGGTCGACAGGGCTACGAGCAGTACTTC.

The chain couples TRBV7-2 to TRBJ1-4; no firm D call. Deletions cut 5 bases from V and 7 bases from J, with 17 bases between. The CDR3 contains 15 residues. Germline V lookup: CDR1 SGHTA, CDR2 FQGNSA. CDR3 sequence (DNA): TGTGCCAGCAGCGGAGATAGCACGGGAGGTGAAAAACTGTTTTTT. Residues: CASSGDSTGGEKLFF.

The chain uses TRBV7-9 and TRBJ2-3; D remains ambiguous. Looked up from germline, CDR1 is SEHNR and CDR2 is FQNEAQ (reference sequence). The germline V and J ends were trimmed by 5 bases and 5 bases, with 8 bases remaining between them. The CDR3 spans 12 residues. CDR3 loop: CASSPTGDTQYF. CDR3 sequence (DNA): TGTGCCAGCAGCCCCACCGGAGATACGCAGTATTTT.

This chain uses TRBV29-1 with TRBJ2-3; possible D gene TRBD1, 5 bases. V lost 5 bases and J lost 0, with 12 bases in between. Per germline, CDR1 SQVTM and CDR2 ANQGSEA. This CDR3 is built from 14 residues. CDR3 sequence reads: CSVSDTSSTDTQYF. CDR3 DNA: TGCAGCGTTTCGGACACCTCTAGCACAGATACGCAGTATTTT.

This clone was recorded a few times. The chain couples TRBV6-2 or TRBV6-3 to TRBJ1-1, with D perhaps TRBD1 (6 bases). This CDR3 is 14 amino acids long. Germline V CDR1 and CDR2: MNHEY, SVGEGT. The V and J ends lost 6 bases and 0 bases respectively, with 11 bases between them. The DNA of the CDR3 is TGTGCCAGCAGCCTCGGGACACTGAACACTGAAGCTTTCTTT. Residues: CASSLGTLNTEAFF.

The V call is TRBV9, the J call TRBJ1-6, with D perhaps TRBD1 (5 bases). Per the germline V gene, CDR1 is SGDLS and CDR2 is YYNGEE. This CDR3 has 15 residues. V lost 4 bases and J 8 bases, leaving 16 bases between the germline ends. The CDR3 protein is CASSPRVTGDSPLHF. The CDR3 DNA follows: TGTGCCAGCAGCCCCCGTGTTACGGGGGATTCACCCCTCCACTTT.

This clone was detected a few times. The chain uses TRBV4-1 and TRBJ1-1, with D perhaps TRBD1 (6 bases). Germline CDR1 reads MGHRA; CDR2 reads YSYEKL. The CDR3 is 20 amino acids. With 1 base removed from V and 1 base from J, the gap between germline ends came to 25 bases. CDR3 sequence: CASSQVTGKGVGFSNTEAFF. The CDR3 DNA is TGCGCCAGCAGCCAAGTTACAGGGAAAGGGGTGGGCTTTTCGAACACTGAAGCTTTCTTT.

The CDR3 loop reads CASSITGIEAFF. CDR3 nucleotides: TGTGCCAGCAGTATCACAGGGATTGAAGCTTTCTTT. The V gene is TRBV12-3 or TRBV12-4, the J gene TRBJ1-1; weak D call: TRBD1 (6 bases). Trimming cost V 5 bases and J 7 bases, with 11 bases left between them. This CDR3 is built from 12 residues.

CDR3 nucleotides: TGTGCCAGCAGCCCTAACAGCGGGAGTTGGGTTGGGGAGCTGTTTTTT. Translation: CASSPNSGSWVGELFF. This chain links TRBV7-7 with TRBJ2-2; 8 bases are shared with TRBD2. CDR1 and CDR2 (germline): SSHAT, FNYEAQ (reference sequence). The CDR3 totals 16 residues. V gave up 5 bases and J gave up 8 bases; unmatched junction bases: 13.

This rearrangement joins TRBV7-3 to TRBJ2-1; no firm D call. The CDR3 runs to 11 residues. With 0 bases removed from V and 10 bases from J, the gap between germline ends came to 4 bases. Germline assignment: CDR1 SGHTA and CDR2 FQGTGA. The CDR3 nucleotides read TGTGCCAGCAGCTTAACCGGGGAGCAGTTCTTC. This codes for CASSLTGEQFF.

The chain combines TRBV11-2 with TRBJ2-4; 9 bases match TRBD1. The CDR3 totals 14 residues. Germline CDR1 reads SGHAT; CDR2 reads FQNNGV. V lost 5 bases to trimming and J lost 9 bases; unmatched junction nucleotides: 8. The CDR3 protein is CASSGSGQGLIQYF. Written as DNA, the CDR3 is TGTGCCAGCAGCGGAAGTGGACAGGGGCTCATTCAGTACTTC.

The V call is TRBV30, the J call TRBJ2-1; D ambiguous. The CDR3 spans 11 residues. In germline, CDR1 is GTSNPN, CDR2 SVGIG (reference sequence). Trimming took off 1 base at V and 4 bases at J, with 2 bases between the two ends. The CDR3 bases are TGTGCCTGGAGTGCGTACAATGAGCAGTTCTTC. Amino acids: CAWSAYNEQFF. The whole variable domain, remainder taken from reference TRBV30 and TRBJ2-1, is SQTIHQWPATLVQPVGSPLSLECTVEGTSNPNLYWYRQAAGRGLQLLFYSVGIGQISSEVPQNLSASRPQDRQFILSSKKLLLSDSGFYLCAWSAYNEQFFGPGTRLTVL.

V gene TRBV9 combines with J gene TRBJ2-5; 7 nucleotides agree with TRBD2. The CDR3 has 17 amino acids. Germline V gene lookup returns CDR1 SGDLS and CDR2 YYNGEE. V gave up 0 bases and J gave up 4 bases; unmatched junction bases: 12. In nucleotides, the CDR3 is TGTGCCAGCAGCGTAGCTGAACAAGCGGGGTTATCAGAGACCCAGTACTTC. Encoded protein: CASSVAEQAGLSETQYF. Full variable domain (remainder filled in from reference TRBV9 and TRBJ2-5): DSGVTQTPKHLITATGQRVTLRCSPRSGDLSVYWYQQSLDQGLQFLIQYYNGEERAKGNILERFSAQQFPDLHSELNLSSLELGDSALYFCASSVAEQAGLSETQYFGPGTRLLVL.

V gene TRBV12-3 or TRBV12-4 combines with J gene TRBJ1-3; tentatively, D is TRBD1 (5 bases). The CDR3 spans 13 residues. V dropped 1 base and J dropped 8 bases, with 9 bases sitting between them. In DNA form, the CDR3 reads TGTGCCAGCAGTTTAGAAGGGGTTTACACCATATATTTT. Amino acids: CASSLEGVYTIYF.

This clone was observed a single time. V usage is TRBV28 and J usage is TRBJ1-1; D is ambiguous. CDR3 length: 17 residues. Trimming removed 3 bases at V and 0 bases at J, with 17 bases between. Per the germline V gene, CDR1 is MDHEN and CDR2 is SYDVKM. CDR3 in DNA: TGTGCCAGCAGTTTGAGGAGGGAAAATCGGCTGAACACTGAAGCTTTCTTT. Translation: CASSLRRENRLNTEAFF.

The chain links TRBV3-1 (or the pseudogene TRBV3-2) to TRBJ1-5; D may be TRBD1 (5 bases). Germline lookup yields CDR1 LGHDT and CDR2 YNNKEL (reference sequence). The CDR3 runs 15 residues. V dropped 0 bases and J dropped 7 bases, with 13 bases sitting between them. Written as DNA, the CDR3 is TGTGCCAGCAGCCAAGATCGGGGGACGGAACAGCCCCAGCATTTT. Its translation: CASSQDRGTEQPQHF.

CDR3 sequence reads: CASSPEEGVWYGYTF. The CDR3 DNA reads TGTGCCAGCAGCCCCGAAGAAGGGGTATGGTATGGCTACACCTTC. This chain connects TRBV3-1 (or the pseudogene TRBV3-2) to TRBJ1-2; D perhaps matches TRBD1 (5 bases). CDR3 length: 15 amino acids. Germline values: CDR1 LGHDT, CDR2 YNNKEL (reference sequence). V lost 4 bases and J 5 bases, leaving 17 bases between the germline ends.

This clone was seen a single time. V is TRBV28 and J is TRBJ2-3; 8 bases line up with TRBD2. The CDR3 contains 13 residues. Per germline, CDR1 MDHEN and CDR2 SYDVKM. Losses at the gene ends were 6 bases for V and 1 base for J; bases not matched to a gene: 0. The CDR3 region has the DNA TGTGCCAGCAGGCGGGGGGGCACAGATACGCAGTATTTT. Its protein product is CASRRGGTDTQYF.

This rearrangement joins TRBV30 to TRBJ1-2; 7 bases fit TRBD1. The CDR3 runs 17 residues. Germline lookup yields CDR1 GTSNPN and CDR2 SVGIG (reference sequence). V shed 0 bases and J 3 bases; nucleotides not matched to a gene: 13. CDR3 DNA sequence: TGTGCCTGGAGTGTAGGTGGGACAGCAACTTTTTACTATGGCTACACCTTC. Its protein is CAWSVGGTATFYYGYTF.

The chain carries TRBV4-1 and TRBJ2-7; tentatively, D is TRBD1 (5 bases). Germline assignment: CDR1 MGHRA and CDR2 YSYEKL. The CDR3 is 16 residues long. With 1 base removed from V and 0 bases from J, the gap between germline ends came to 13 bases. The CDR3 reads CASSQVYGQSSYEQYF. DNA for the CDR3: TGCGCCAGCAGCCAAGTTTACGGACAAAGCTCCTACGAGCAGTACTTC.

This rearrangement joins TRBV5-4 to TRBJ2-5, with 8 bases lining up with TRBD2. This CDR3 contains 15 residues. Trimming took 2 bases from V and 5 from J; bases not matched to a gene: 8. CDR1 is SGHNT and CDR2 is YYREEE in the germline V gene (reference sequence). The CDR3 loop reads CASSLTGGALETQYF. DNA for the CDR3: TGTGCCAGCAGCTTAACCGGGGGGGCCTTGGAGACCCAGTACTTC.

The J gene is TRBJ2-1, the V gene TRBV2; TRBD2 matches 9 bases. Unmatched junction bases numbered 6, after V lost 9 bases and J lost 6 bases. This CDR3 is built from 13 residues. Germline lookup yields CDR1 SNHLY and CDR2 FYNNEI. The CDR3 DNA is TGTGCCAGTAGCGGGAGTGTTTTCAATGAGCAGTTCTTC. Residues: CASSGSVFNEQFF.

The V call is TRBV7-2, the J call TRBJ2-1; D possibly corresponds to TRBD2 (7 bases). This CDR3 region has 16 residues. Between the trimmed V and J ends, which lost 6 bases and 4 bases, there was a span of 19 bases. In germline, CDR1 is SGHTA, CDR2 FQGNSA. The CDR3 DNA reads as TGTGCCAGCAGAGATGGGGGGGGGCCGCGGTACAATGAGCAGTTCTTC. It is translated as CASRDGGGPRYNEQFF.

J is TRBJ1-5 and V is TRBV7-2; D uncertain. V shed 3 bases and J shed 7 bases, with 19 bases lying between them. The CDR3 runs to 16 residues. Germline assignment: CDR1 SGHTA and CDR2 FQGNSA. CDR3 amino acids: CASSLAPFGVGQPQHF. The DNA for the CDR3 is TGTGCCAGCAGCTTGGCGCCATTCGGGGTTGGCCAGCCCCAGCATTTT.

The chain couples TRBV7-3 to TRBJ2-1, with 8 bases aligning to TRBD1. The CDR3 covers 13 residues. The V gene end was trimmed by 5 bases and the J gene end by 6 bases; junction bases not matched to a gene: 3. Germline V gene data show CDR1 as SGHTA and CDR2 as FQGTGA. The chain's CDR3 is CASSKDRGNEQFF. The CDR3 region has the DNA TGTGCCAGCAGCAAAGACAGGGGCAATGAGCAGTTCTTC.

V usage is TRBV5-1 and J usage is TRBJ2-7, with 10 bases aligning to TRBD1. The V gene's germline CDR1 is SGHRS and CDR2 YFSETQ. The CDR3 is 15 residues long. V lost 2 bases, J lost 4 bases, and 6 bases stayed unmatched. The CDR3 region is CASSFAPGQGYEQYF. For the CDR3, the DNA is TGCGCCAGCAGCTTTGCGCCGGGACAGGGGTACGAGCAGTACTTC.